The 16 T cell receptor beta chains reported below all come from one sample, sequenced in a study of T cell repertoires in cytomegalovirus infection. TCRdb reprocessed the reads with MiXCR, giving one entry per CDR3 protein. The table has approximately 500,000 distinct CDR3 sequences, 10% to 12% seen once. Sequencing was done on a sample of PBMCs. All receptors derive from a human donor in good health (CMV status not recorded). Some clones in this sample may be carry-over from other donors' samples.

This clonotype showed up many times. This rearrangement joins TRBV6-1 to TRBJ2-5; no clear D. Deletions cut 6 bases from V and 2 bases from J, with 19 bases between. CDR3 length: 16 residues. Germline V gene data show CDR1 as MNHNS and CDR2 as SASEGT. CDR3 sequence (DNA): TGTGCCAGCAGGGCCTCTCCGACATCATTTCAAGAGACCCAGTACTTC. Protein product: CASRASPTSFQETQYF.

There are many counts of this clonotype. The V call is TRBV5-1, the J call TRBJ2-5; possible D gene TRBD1, 6 bases. The V end was cut by 4 bases, the J end by 0 bases, with 13 bases between. CDR3 size: 15 residues. Germline CDR1 reads SGHRS; CDR2 reads YFSETQ. CDR3 sequence reads: CASSVFRGYQETQYF. The CDR3 nucleotides are TGCGCCAGCAGCGTCTTCAGGGGATACCAAGAGACCCAGTACTTC.

There are many counts of this clonotype. The chain has TRBV7-7 and TRBJ2-1, with 13 bases matching TRBD2. Germline V gene sequence: CDR1 SSHAT, CDR2 FNYEAQ (reference sequence). The CDR3 loop spans 15 amino acids. J gave up 6 bases and V 5 bases, and 4 bases lay outside the gene matches. CDR3 residues: CASSIGTSGVNEQFF. The DNA of the CDR3 is TGTGCCAGCAGCATTGGGACTAGCGGGGTCAATGAGCAGTTCTTC.

This clonotype has a count of ten or more. The chain recombines TRBV6-1 with TRBJ2-5; no reliable D call. The V and J ends lost 6 bases and 1 base respectively, with 12 bases between them. CDR1 MNHNS and CDR2 SASEGT come from the germline V gene. The length of the CDR3 is 14 residues. The DNA of the CDR3 is TGTGCCAGCAGGAGCCCCGTGGTCCAAGAGACCCAGTACTTC. This codes for CASRSPVVQETQYF.

This clonotype was detected ten times or more. The chain couples TRBV5-6 to TRBJ1-2; D is undetermined. Trimming took off 2 bases at V and 8 bases at J, with 13 bases between the two ends. Looked up from germline, CDR1 is SGHDT and CDR2 is YYEEEE. The CDR3 sequence is 13 residues long. CDR3 region: CASSFRTTGGYTF. Here the CDR3 DNA reads TGTGCCAGCAGCTTCCGAACCACCGGCGGCTACACCTTC.

Ten or more counts support this clonotype. The chain recombines TRBV25-1 with TRBJ1-1, with TRBD1 as a possible D gene (5 bases). Germline loops: CDR1 MGHDK, CDR2 SYGVNS. V was clipped by 2 bases and J by 7 bases, with 20 bases between them. This CDR3 comprises 16 residues. CDR3 sequence: CASSEIPPLGLLEAFF. DNA of the CDR3: TGTGCCAGCAGTGAAATCCCGCCGTTGGGACTCCTTGAAGCTTTCTTT.

The rearrangement links TRBV20-1 to TRBJ1-4; no clear D. V shed 4 bases and J shed 7 bases, with 13 bases lying between them. The CDR3 totals 13 residues. Germline V CDR1 and CDR2: DFQATT, SNEGSKA (reference sequence). This CDR3 reads CSANGEWSEKLFF. In nucleotides, the CDR3 is TGCAGTGCTAACGGGGAATGGAGTGAAAAACTGTTTTTT.

This clonotype was observed a few times. This sequence joins TRBV20-1 and TRBJ2-5, with TRBD1 as a possible D gene (5 bases). Germline CDR1 and CDR2: DFQATT and SNEGSKA (reference sequence). The CDR3 loop spans 14 amino acids. Trimming left V 3 bases short and J 4 bases short, with 15 bases between. CDR3 protein: CSASSGYYGETQYF. The CDR3 DNA reads as TGCAGTGCTAGTTCAGGGTACTATGGAGAGACCCAGTACTTC.

The table lists this clonotype with a few counts. The V and J genes are TRBV9 and TRBJ1-1; D remains unclear. The CDR3 consists of 14 residues. The V gene lost 0 bases and the J gene lost 4 bases, with 10 bases spanning the gap. Germline CDR1 is SGDLS and CDR2 is YYNGEE. The CDR3 DNA reads as TGTGCCAGCAGCGTAGGACGGGCGGTCACTGAAGCTTTCTTT. It encodes CASSVGRAVTEAFF.

This clonotype was detected ten times or more. At one boundary the junction diverges from the germline segment, which might be a read error. This chain joins TRBV7-6 and TRBJ2-5; D possibly matches TRBD1 or TRBD2 (5 bases each). Germline assignment: CDR1 SGHVS and CDR2 FNYEAQ. This CDR3 spans 13 amino acids. CDR3 residues: CASSLAKGTSLVF. The CDR3 coding sequence is TGTGCCAGCAGCTTAGCGAAGGGGACCTCTTTGGTCTTC.

This clonotype was seen ten or more times. The chain recombines TRBV28 with TRBJ1-2; the match to TRBD1 covers 8 bases. The CDR3 consists of 13 residues. The germline CDR1 and CDR2 sequences are MDHEN and SYDVKM. V shed 4 bases and J 8 bases; nucleotides not matched to a gene: 6. As DNA, the CDR3 is TGTGCCAGCAGTTCCAGGGGGCCAAGGGGCTACACCTTC. Its translation is CASSSRGPRGYTF.

The sample holds many counts of this clonotype. The chain joins TRBV7-2 to TRBJ1-1; possibly TRBD1 for D (5 bases). The ends were cut back, 5 bases at V and 0 bases at J, with 13 bases in the middle. The CDR3 runs to 15 residues. Germline CDR1 is SGHTA and CDR2 is FQGNSA. CDR3 bases: TGTGCCAGCAGCGCTTTTGACAGACTGAACACTGAAGCTTTCTTT. It codes for CASSAFDRLNTEAFF. Based on the CDR3 plus reference TRBV7-2 and TRBJ1-1, the full variable domain is GAGVSQSPSNKVTEKGKDVELRCDPISGHTALYWYRQSLGQGLEFLIYFQGNSAPDKSGLPSDRFSAERTGGSVSTLTIQRTQQEDSAVYLCASSAFDRLNTEAFFGQGTRLTVV.

This clonotype appeared many times. The rearrangement links TRBV28 to TRBJ1-1; 10 bases agree with TRBD1. This CDR3 is built from 18 residues. Per germline, CDR1 MDHEN and CDR2 SYDVKM. The V segment lost 3 bases and the J segment 5 bases; nucleotides outside the gene matches: 15. CDR3 in amino acids: CASSFPDRGLASWTEAFF. CDR3 coding DNA: TGTGCCAGCAGTTTTCCCGACAGGGGGCTGGCATCGTGGACTGAAGCTTTCTTT.

This clonotype was detected once. Just one base apart from a much larger clone, this may be a read error. CDR3 coding DNA: TGTGCCAGCAGCGCTCCCAATACAGGGAACGCTGAAGCTTTCTTT. Protein product: CASSAPNTGNAEAFF. The rearrangement links TRBV7-3 to TRBJ1-1; tentatively, D is TRBD1 (6 bases). The length of the CDR3 is 15 residues. Per germline, CDR1 SGHTA and CDR2 FQGTGA.

Many counts were recorded for this clonotype. The gene calls are TRBV28 and TRBJ2-1; the match to TRBD2 covers 9 bases. The CDR3 spans 15 residues. The V gene's germline CDR1 is MDHEN and CDR2 SYDVKM. The V and J ends lost 8 bases and 0 bases, in that order; junction bases with no gene match: 5. For the CDR3, the DNA is TGTGCCAGCGAGGGTAGCGGGGGCTCCTACAATGAGCAGTTCTTC. The encoded protein is CASEGSGGSYNEQFF. Together with reference TRBV28 and TRBJ2-1, the CDR3 gives the full variable domain: DVKVTQSSRYLVKRTGEKVFLECVQDMDHENMFWYRQDPGLGLRLIYFSYDVKMKEKGDIPEGYSVSREKKERFSLILESASTNQTSMYLCASEGSGGSYNEQFFGPGTRLTVL.

V and J are TRBV29-1 and TRBJ2-7; D is perhaps TRBD1 (6 bases). Trimming cost V 8 bases and J 2 bases, with 16 bases left between them. Germline V gives CDR1 SQVTM, CDR2 ANQGSEA. This CDR3 has 13 residues. The CDR3 reads CSIQTGSTYEQYF. CDR3 coding DNA: TGCAGCATCCAAACAGGGTCCACCTACGAGCAGTACTTC.